This T cell receptor (beta chain) originates from a study of shared clonotypes between healthy human individuals. Terminally differentiated effector memory CD45RA+ cells were excluded from the naive CD8 cells, which were CD45RO-negative and positively selected for CCR7. Some clones are missing from TCRdb's copy, which holds only in-frame ones; the method was immunoSEQ multiplex PCR. The table has about 2,200,000 clones, 85% to 95% seen once. This TCR was sampled from a man aged 18 to 30 in good health. Some clones in this sample may be carry-over from other donors' samples. Sequencing was done on a sample of naive CD8+ T cells from PBMCs.

In nucleotides, the CDR3 is TGTGCCAGCAGGAGGCTAGCGGATCCCAATGAGCAGTTCTTC. As protein: CASRRLADPNEQFF. The chain joins TRBV27 to TRBJ2-1; 7 nucleotides agree with TRBD2. V trimming: 6 bases; J trimming: 6 bases; junction bases outside the gene matches: 8. The germline CDR1 and CDR2 sequences are MNHEY and SMNVEV (reference sequence). CDR3 length equals 14 residues.